The rows below give T cell receptor beta chains drawn from one sample of a study of T cells in Graves' hyperthyroidism and ophthalmopathy. A single record per CDR3 protein comes from TCRdb applying MiXCR to the multiplex PCR reads. The data show hundreds of thousands of distinct CDR3 sequences, less than 25% seen once. The sequenced sample consisted of blood. Receptors were obtained from a young man with Graves' ophthalmopathy. Both conserved end residues are part of each CDR3. D genes are given only for firm matches. A row's size may be missing; if present it is once, few, many or a size class.

>TRBJ1-6|TRBV28|18|TRBD1|-
TGTGCCAGCAGTTTACCGGGACAGGCCAGCTCCCATAATTCACCCCTCCACTTT
CASSLPGQASSHNSPLHF
>TRBJ2-1|TRBV3-2|16|-|-
TGTGCCAGCAGCCAAGATATGAGACCCCGGTACAATGAGCAGTTCTTC
CASSQDMRPRYNEQFF
>TRBJ2-3|TRBV12-3/TRBV12-4|17|-|few
TGTGCCAGCAGTTTGTACGGCAGGGGATTTAGCACAGATACGCAGTATTTT
CASSLYGRGFSTDTQYF
>TRBJ2-5|TRBV30|13|-|-
TGTGCCTGGAGCGAACAGGGCGCGGAGACCCAGTACTTC
CAWSEQGAETQYF
>TRBJ2-5|TRBV6-1|18|TRBD2|few
TGTGCCAGCAGTTCCGACCGTATTGGACTAGCCGTTCGCGAGACCCAGTACTTC
CASSSDRIGLAVRETQYF
>TRBJ2-2|TRBV5-1|16|TRBD1|-
TGCGCCAGCAGTCCCGGGACAGATTCGAACACCGGGGAGCTGTTTTTT
CASSPGTDSNTGELFF
>TRBJ1-5|TRBV7-9|17|TRBD1|-
TGTGCCAGCAGCTTAGGCGGGACAGGGGGCGCGAGGCAGCCCCAGCATTTT
CASSLGGTGGARQPQHF
>TRBJ2-7|TRBV28|15|TRBD1|-
TGTGCCAGCAGTTTAGCCGGGACAGATAAATACGAGCAGTACTTC
CASSLAGTDKYEQYF
>TRBJ1-6|TRBV3-1|14|-|-
TGTGCCAGAAGCCAGGTAGAGAAAAATTCACCCCTCCACTTT
CARSQVEKNSPLHF
>TRBJ1-5|TRBV7-2|15|-|few
TGTGCCAGCAGCTTAGCGCTAGGGGAAAATCAGCCCCAGCATTTT
CASSLALGENQPQHF
>TRBJ2-1|TRBV7-8|16|TRBD2|many
TGTGCCAGCAGCTTCTCTAGCGGGAGGAACTACAATGAGCAGTTCTTC
CASSFSSGRNYNEQFF
>TRBJ1-4|TRBV19|15|TRBD1|few
TGTGCCAGTAGAGATGCGGGACAGGGGAATGAAAAACTGTTTTTT
CASRDAGQGNEKLFF
>TRBJ2-5|TRBV20-1|13|-|few
TGCAGTGCTGATGGGGGGGCACGGGAGACCCAGTACTTC
CSADGGARETQYF
>TRBJ2-3|TRBV30|18|TRBD2|few
TGTGCCTGGAGTGTACGGCTAGCGGGAGGGCCGGGCACAGATACGCAGTATTTT
CAWSVRLAGGPGTDTQYF
>TRBJ2-7|TRBV11-2|14|TRBD1|many
TGTGCCAGCAGCCCCAGACAGGGTGGCTACGAGCAGTACTTC
CASSPRQGGYEQYF
>TRBJ1-1|TRBV5-1|15|-|many
TGCGCCAGCAGCTTGGTCCCAGGCGGGAACACTGAAGCTTTCTTT
CASSLVPGGNTEAFF
>TRBJ2-7|TRBV5-1|13|-|many
TGCGCCAGCAGCGGGACTTCTACCTACGAGCAGTACTTC
CASSGTSTYEQYF
>TRBJ1-1|TRBV6-5|16|-|many
TGTGCCAGCAGTTACACAGGGTTTAGGCCGAACACTGAAGCTTTCTTT
CASSYTGFRPNTEAFF
>TRBJ2-1|TRBV11-3|15|TRBD2|many
TGTGCCAGCAGCTTAGGCCCTAGCGGAGACAATGAGCAGTTCTTC
CASSLGPSGDNEQFF
>TRBJ1-5|TRBV28|15|-|few
TGTGCCAGCAGTTTCCCAATGGCGAGCAATCAGCCCCAGCATTTT
CASSFPMASNQPQHF
>TRBJ1-2|TRBV19|14|-|-
TGTGCCAGTAGTAATCCGGGACGGTTCTATGGCTACACCTTC
CASSNPGRFYGYTF
>TRBJ1-1|TRBV7-3|13|-|many
TGTGCCAGCAGCTCGGCCCGGGGCACTGAAGCTTTCTTT
CASSSARGTEAFF
>TRBJ2-5|TRBV28|14|TRBD1|few
TGTGCCAGCAGTTTTGGGGACAGCCAAGAGACCCAGTACTTC
CASSFGDSQETQYF
>TRBJ1-1|TRBV10-3|12|-|-
TGTGCCATCCTTACACCGAACACTGAAGCTTTCTTT
CAILTPNTEAFF
>TRBJ1-1|TRBV28|11|-|many
TGTGCCAGCAACTCGAGGCGGGGAGCTTTCTTT
CASNSRRGAFF
>TRBJ2-2|TRBV14|13|-|few
TGTGCCAGCAACCAGAGGGTCAGCGGGGAGCTGTTTTTT
CASNQRVSGELFF
>TRBJ1-1|TRBV28|15|-|many
TGTGCCAGCAGACCCAGTATATTGGGGGCCACTGAAGCTTTCTTT
CASRPSILGATEAFF
>TRBJ2-1|TRBV7-2|16|TRBD2|many
TGTGCCAGCAGAAAACCTGGACTAGCGGGAGGCAATGAGCAGTTCTTC
CASRKPGLAGGNEQFF
>TRBJ1-4|TRBV5-1|16|-|-
TGCGCCAGCAGCTCGGTTAGCAGTGCAACTAATGAAAAACTGTTTTTT
CASSSVSSATNEKLFF
>TRBJ2-1|TRBV2|15|-|many
TGTGCCAGCAGTCCTCAGGGGAGTTTGGACAATGAGCAGTTCTTC
CASSPQGSLDNEQFF
>TRBJ1-1|TRBV12-3/TRBV12-4|13|-|many
TGTGCCAGCAGTTTAAAGTGGAACACTGAAGCTTTCTTT
CASSLKWNTEAFF
>TRBJ1-1|TRBV7-9|14|-|-
TGTGCCAGCAGCTTAGATGACCGGGGGCCTGAAGCTTTCTTT
CASSLDDRGPEAFF
>TRBJ2-7|TRBV11-2|16|-|-
TGTGCCAGCAGCTTAGATAAGGATTTCAAAACCTACGAGCAGTACTTC
CASSLDKDFKTYEQYF
>TRBJ1-5|TRBV20-1|12|-|many
TGCAGTGCTAGAGTGAGGGGACGGGGGCAGCATTTT
CSARVRGRGQHF
>TRBJ2-3|TRBV11-2|19|TRBD2|many
TGTGCCAGCACGGGTCTAAGACTAGCGGGAGAGCCTATGTCAAATACGCAGTATTTT
CASTGLRLAGEPMSNTQYF
>TRBJ2-2|TRBV20-1|14|-|few
TGCAGTGCAAAACCGGGACACCTCACCGGGGAGCTGTTTTTT
CSAKPGHLTGELFF
>TRBJ2-3|TRBV5-4|13|-|few
TGTGCCAGCGCCGGACAGAGCACAGATACGCAGTATTTT
CASAGQSTDTQYF
>TRBJ2-5|TRBV20-1|16|TRBD2|few
TGCAGTGCTAGAGATTGGAGGCGGGAGGGCTTTAAGACCCAGTACTTC
CSARDWRREGFKTQYF
>TRBJ2-7|TRBV2|17|-|few
TGTGCCAGCAGTGAAGGCCAAGCCCAACTAGCCACCTACGAGCAGTACTTC
CASSEGQAQLATYEQYF
>TRBJ2-2|TRBV12-3/TRBV12-4|15|TRBD2|many
TGTGCCAGCAGTTTGAGGCTAGCGGGAACCGGGGAGCTGTTTTTT
CASSLRLAGTGELFF
>TRBJ2-7|TRBV15|14|-|-
TGTGCCACCAGCAGAGGGGACATCTCCTACGAGCAGTACTTC
CATSRGDISYEQYF
>TRBJ2-1|TRBV3-1|16|-|many
TGTGCCAGCAGCGACGTACTGAGATTCACATACAATGAGCAGTTCTTC
CASSDVLRFTYNEQFF
>TRBJ2-1|TRBV28|13|-|many
TGTGCCAGCAGTTTGCTAGGGTCCAATGAGCAGTTCTTC
CASSLLGSNEQFF
>TRBJ2-7|TRBV3-1|13|-|-
TGTGCCAGCAGCCAGTTAGACGGGTTTGAGCAGTACTTC
CASSQLDGFEQYF
>TRBJ1-5|TRBV20-1|14|-|few
TGCAGTGCTAGAGAAGGCAGGGGAGGACAGCCCCAGCATTTT
CSAREGRGGQPQHF
>TRBJ2-2|TRBV30|12|TRBD1|-
TGTGCCTATGACAGGGACACCAGGGAGCTGTTTTTT
CAYDRDTRELFF
>TRBJ2-1|TRBV27|16|TRBD2|few
TGTGCCAGCAGTTTCCCCGGGACTAGCGGGAAGGGTGAGCAGTTCTTC
CASSFPGTSGKGEQFF
>TRBJ2-5|TRBV6-1|17|TRBD2|few
TGTGCCAGCAGAACGGGACTAGCGGGAGGGCGTCGAGAGACCCAGTACTTC
CASRTGLAGGRRETQYF
>TRBJ1-5|TRBV20-1|14|-|-
TGCAGTGCTAGTCTAGGGCCCCGAAATCAGCCCCAGCATTTT
CSASLGPRNQPQHF
>TRBJ2-3|TRBV15|16|TRBD1|few
TGTGCCACCAGCAGAGCTAGGGGGACAGGGGCAGATACGCAGTATTTT
CATSRARGTGADTQYF
>TRBJ2-3|TRBV27|14|TRBD1|few
TGTGCCAGCAGAAACCAGGGGGTTCCAGATACGCAGTATTTT
CASRNQGVPDTQYF